These 31 T cell receptor beta chains came from one sample sequenced in a study. Amplification of TRBV12-4/TRBJ1-2 clonotypes used adaptor-ligated barcode primers. TCRdb re-derived calls from the multiplex PCR reads in MiXCR, one entry per CDR3 protein. The repertoire holds over a thousand distinct CDR3 sequences, with 22% as singletons. Sequencing was carried out using memory CD4+ T cells sorted from blood. Subset denoted: memory CD4+ T cells, CD4+CD45RO+CD25-. These TCRs come from a female donor with breast cancer.

J is TRBJ1-2 and V is TRBV12-3 or TRBV12-4; 7 nucleotides agree with TRBD1. This CDR3 comprises 14 residues. V lost 4 bases to trimming and J lost 7 bases; unmatched junction nucleotides: 9. CDR3 region: CASSSTGDRSGYTF. The CDR3 DNA is TGTGCCAGCAGTTCTACAGGGGATAGGAGTGGCTACACCTTC.

This clonotype is judged large. The chain has TRBV12-3 or TRBV12-4 and TRBJ1-2; D uncertain. The CDR3 spans 13 residues. With 6 bases removed from V and 6 bases from J, the gap between germline ends came to 14 bases. The CDR3 DNA is TGTGCCAGCAGGTTCTCAACCGGGAATGGCTACACCTTC. This sequence encodes CASRFSTGNGYTF.

By sample share, this clonotype is medium-sized. This chain links TRBV12-3 or TRBV12-4 with TRBJ1-2; D is undetermined. V was trimmed by 7 bases and J by 4 bases, leaving 13 bases between them. There are 13 residues in the CDR3. The CDR3 loop is CASIMDGPYGYTF. The CDR3 nucleotides are TGTGCCAGCATAATGGACGGCCCCTATGGCTACACCTTC.

This clonotype qualifies as medium-sized. V and J are TRBV12-3 or TRBV12-4 and TRBJ1-2; D not resolved. Trimming left V 4 bases short and J 4 bases short, with 13 bases between. The CDR3 is 14 residues long. DNA of the CDR3: TGTGCCAGCAGTTCCGGACGGGCACTCTATGGCTACACCTTC. Protein: CASSSGRALYGYTF.

This clonotype has only a few counts. This rearrangement joins TRBV12-3 or TRBV12-4 to TRBJ1-2; the match to TRBD1 covers 10 bases. There are 15 residues in the CDR3. J was trimmed by 4 bases and V by 6 bases; bases with no gene match: 8. The CDR3, as DNA: TGTGCCAGCAGCACCGGGACAGGGGAGACCTATGGCTACACCTTC. This encodes CASSTGTGETYGYTF.

In this sample, this clonotype is medium-sized. The chain joins TRBV12-3 or TRBV12-4 to TRBJ1-2, with D perhaps TRBD1 (5 bases). Trimming took off 5 bases at V and 8 bases at J, with 15 bases between the two ends. The CDR3 length is 13 residues. As DNA, the CDR3 is TGTGCCAGCAGTCCCAACAGGTTTTACGGCTACACCTTC. Its protein is CASSPNRFYGYTF.

By share, this clonotype ranks as large. The chain is built from TRBV12-3 or TRBV12-4 and TRBJ1-2; D uncertain. The CDR3 length is 13 residues. V lost 3 bases and J lost 4, with 9 bases in between. This CDR3 is CASSFASFYGYTF. As DNA, the CDR3 is TGTGCCAGCAGTTTCGCATCCTTCTATGGCTACACCTTC.

This clonotype is classed as hyperexpanded (1% or more). V and J are TRBV12-3 or TRBV12-4 and TRBJ1-2; D not resolved. The CDR3 runs to 12 residues. Trimming removed 6 bases from V and 8 bases from J, with 13 bases in between. The CDR3 DNA follows: TGTGCCAGCAGCCGACTGGGTAGCGGCTACACCTTC. Its protein is CASSRLGSGYTF.

V is TRBV12-3 or TRBV12-4 and J is TRBJ1-2; 8 bases are shared with TRBD1. Trimming took 10 bases from V and 4 from J; bases not matched to a gene: 5. The CDR3 is made up of 12 amino acids. The CDR3 spells CAIRGQVYGYTF. CDR3 bases: TGTGCCATTAGGGGACAGGTCTATGGCTACACCTTC.

This clonotype was observed a handful of times. The gene calls are TRBV12-3 or TRBV12-4 and TRBJ1-2, with no clear D. The V end was cut by 4 bases, the J end by 0 bases, with 12 bases between. This CDR3 has 15 amino acids. The CDR3 DNA follows: TGTGCCAGCAGTTCATCGGTACAAGCTAACTATGGCTACACCTTC. Its translation: CASSSSVQANYGYTF.

The V call is TRBV12-3 or TRBV12-4, the J call TRBJ1-2, with 8 bases fitting TRBD1. With V trimmed by 6 bases and J by 3 bases, 3 bases remained unmatched. The CDR3 loop spans 13 amino acids. CDR3 DNA sequence: TGTGCCAGCAGGACGACAGGGGACTATGGCTACACCTTC. Translation: CASRTTGDYGYTF.

Judged by abundance, this clonotype is medium-sized. The chain is built from TRBV12-3 or TRBV12-4 and TRBJ1-2, with D unresolved. Trimming removed 3 bases at V and 4 bases at J, with 12 bases between. The CDR3 contains 14 residues. The CDR3 loop reads CASSFGVSGYGYTF. The CDR3 coding sequence is TGTGCCAGCAGTTTCGGGGTATCGGGCTATGGCTACACCTTC.

The rearrangement joins TRBV12-3 or TRBV12-4 to TRBJ1-2; D possibly corresponds to TRBD1 (6 bases). This CDR3 has 12 residues. V lost 9 bases, J lost 8 bases, and 16 bases lay in between. The CDR3 bases are TGTGCCAGTTTCAGTGGACAGTCAGGCTACACCTTC. Translation gives CASFSGQSGYTF.

This clonotype turned up a few times. This chain connects TRBV12-3 or TRBV12-4 to TRBJ1-2; 7 bases align to TRBD1. The CDR3 contains 13 residues. The trim removed 5 bases at V and 7 bases at J, leaving 7 bases unmatched. The CDR3 DNA is TGTGCCAGCAGTACCGGGACAGTTAGTGGCTACACCTTC. Translation gives CASSTGTVSGYTF.

This sequence joins TRBV12-3 or TRBV12-4 and TRBJ1-2; TRBD1 matches at 7 bases. V trimming: 6 bases; J trimming: 3 bases; junction bases outside the gene matches: 7. The CDR3 length is 14 residues. DNA of the CDR3: TGTGCCAGCAGCCCGGACAGGACGCACTATGGCTACACCTTC. Its protein product is CASSPDRTHYGYTF.

This clonotype qualifies as medium-sized. This sequence joins TRBV12-3 or TRBV12-4 and TRBJ1-2; D unclear. V dropped 1 base and J dropped 2 bases, with 8 bases sitting between them. The CDR3 has 14 amino acids. CDR3 nucleotides: TGTGCCAGCAGTTTAGGGCGGAACAACTATGGCTACACCTTC. Its protein product is CASSLGRNNYGYTF.

This clonotype qualifies as large. This chain connects TRBV12-3 or TRBV12-4 to TRBJ1-2, with TRBD1 identical over 10 bases. The CDR3 is 15 amino acids. Germline trimming cut 5 bases from V and 7 bases from J; bases unmatched to any gene: 10. CDR3 protein: CASSIPGQGFAGYTF. Here the CDR3 DNA reads TGTGCCAGCAGTATACCGGGACAGGGGTTTGCTGGCTACACCTTC.

V usage is TRBV12-3 or TRBV12-4 and J usage is TRBJ1-2; TRBD1 is a possible D gene (5 bases). The CDR3 contains 16 residues. The V end lost 5 bases, the J end lost 2 bases, and 18 bases lay between the germline ends. Written as DNA, the CDR3 is TGTGCCAGCAGTCGACGATCCAGGGTAGCGAACTATGGCTACACCTTC. This encodes CASSRRSRVANYGYTF.

This clonotype ranks as large (0.1 to 1%). The chain joins TRBV12-3 or TRBV12-4 to TRBJ1-2; no definite D call. The CDR3 has 15 amino acids. V dropped 5 bases and J dropped 8 bases, with 21 bases sitting between them. CDR3: CASSTHGEVAGGYTF. For the CDR3, the DNA is TGTGCCAGCAGTACCCACGGGGAGGTGGCGGGCGGCTACACCTTC.

The chain combines TRBV12-3 or TRBV12-4 with TRBJ1-2; D remains unclear. V was clipped by 4 bases and J by 4 bases, with 16 bases between them. The CDR3 is 15 amino acids. DNA of the CDR3: TGTGCCAGCAGTTCCTCGGCGTTGTTAAGCTATGGCTACACCTTC. As protein: CASSSSALLSYGYTF.

In this sample, this clonotype is large. The chain couples TRBV12-3 or TRBV12-4 to TRBJ1-2; maybe TRBD1 (6 bases). The CDR3 extends over 13 amino acids. The germline V and J ends were trimmed by 6 bases and 2 bases, with 10 bases remaining between them. CDR3 residues: CASRTGANYGYTF. The CDR3 DNA is TGTGCCAGCAGGACAGGTGCCAACTATGGCTACACCTTC.

This clonotype is medium-sized by share. This chain links TRBV12-3 or TRBV12-4 with TRBJ1-2, with D possibly TRBD1 on 5 matching bases. With 5 bases removed from V and 4 bases from J, the gap between germline ends came to 17 bases. The CDR3 sequence is 15 residues long. The CDR3 region has the DNA TGTGCCAGCAGTCCTCGCCAGGGAGGCGGCTATGGCTACACCTTC. Encoded protein: CASSPRQGGGYGYTF.

This clonotype was counted ten times or more. The V call is TRBV12-3 or TRBV12-4, the J call TRBJ1-2; 7 positions agree with TRBD1. This CDR3 comprises 15 residues. The ends lost 5 bases at V and 6 bases at J; junction bases unmatched: 12. DNA of the CDR3: TGTGCCAGCAGTCCCGACAGGGCGCTGGGAAATGGCTACACCTTC. Translated: CASSPDRALGNGYTF.

Comments on this clonotype: The junction differs from germline at one of its ends, possibly a read error. This chain uses TRBV12-3 or TRBV12-4 with TRBJ1-2; D is unresolved. CDR3 size: 13 residues. The DNA of the CDR3 is TGTGCCGGCAGGCGTGACAAGGACTATGGCTACACCTTC. It specifies CAGRRDKDYGYTF.

This clonotype showed up just once. This chain joins TRBV12-3 or TRBV12-4 and TRBJ1-2, with 9 bases that match TRBD1. J was trimmed by 2 bases and V by 4 bases; bases with no gene match: 5. The CDR3 sequence is 15 residues long. For the CDR3, the DNA is TGTGCCAGCAGTTCGGGACAGGGTCTAAACTATGGCTACACCTTC. Translating it yields CASSSGQGLNYGYTF.

This clonotype turned up a few times. The chain employs TRBV12-3 or TRBV12-4 and TRBJ1-2; D is perhaps TRBD1 (5 bases). This CDR3 is 12 amino acids long. The germline V and J ends were trimmed by 1 base and 8 bases, with 8 bases remaining between them. The CDR3 is CASSLGRAGYTF. The CDR3 DNA sequence: TGTGCCAGCAGTTTAGGCAGGGCAGGCTACACCTTC.

In this sample, this clonotype is large (0.1 to 1%). V and J are TRBV12-3 or TRBV12-4 and TRBJ1-2; D uncertain. Deletions cut 2 bases from V and 7 bases from J, with 14 bases between. CDR3 length equals 14 residues. The chain's CDR3 is CASSLWGGERGYTF. CDR3 nucleotide sequence: TGTGCCAGCAGTTTATGGGGAGGTGAGCGTGGCTACACCTTC.

The chain links TRBV12-3 or TRBV12-4 to TRBJ1-2; tentative D call: TRBD1 (5 bases). With 5 bases removed from V and 8 bases from J, the gap between germline ends came to 12 bases. This CDR3 is built from 12 residues. This chain's CDR3 is CASSLTGQGYTF. The CDR3, as DNA: TGTGCCAGCAGTCTAACAGGTCAAGGCTACACCTTC.

J is TRBJ1-2 and V is TRBV12-3 or TRBV12-4; D remains ambiguous. Trimming took 6 bases from V and 5 from J, leaving 16 bases between them. CDR3 length equals 14 residues. The CDR3 sequence is CASRGGAGSYGYTF. CDR3 nucleotide sequence: TGTGCCAGCAGGGGTGGAGCGGGATCTTATGGCTACACCTTC.

This clonotype has more than one count but fewer than ten. V and J are TRBV12-3 or TRBV12-4 and TRBJ1-2; perhaps TRBD1 as D (6 bases). The CDR3 contains 14 residues. The V end lost 4 bases, the J end lost 0 bases, and 9 bases lay between the germline ends. Here the CDR3 DNA reads TGTGCCAGCAGTTCAGGGACAACTAACTATGGCTACACCTTC. It specifies CASSSGTTNYGYTF.

This clonotype occurred a few times. The gene calls are TRBV12-3 or TRBV12-4 and TRBJ1-2, with a weak D call TRBD1 (5 bases). The CDR3 covers 13 residues. The V end was cut by 5 bases, the J end by 4 bases, with 11 bases between. The CDR3 bases are TGTGCCAGCAGTCCGGGACGGAGCTATGGCTACACCTTC. It translates to CASSPGRSYGYTF.